Here is one TCR beta chain with its context. This sample is drawn from a study of blood T cell repertoires in COVID-19. About the research overall: Sources were T cells, B-cell-depleted T cells, or PBMCs; the material itself was cDNA or gDNA.

Original processing methods: Amplification of reference gene primers was used by the study to estimate nucleated cell counts. Clones were read by immunoSEQ multiplex PCR, and TCRdb kept only the in-frame ones, dropping some. V, J and clone size were drawn from that table, and D and trimming were deduced from the DNA. This table holds about 200,000 clones, roughly 79% found once. With 1 base removed from V and 4 bases from J, the gap between germline ends came to 16 bases. Germline V gene data show CDR1 as SQVTM and CDR2 as ANQGSEA. CDR3 size: 15 residues. This chain uses TRBV29-1 with TRBJ1-2, with D hard to call. Sequencing was carried out using peripheral blood. The sequence was obtained from a human donor with acute or convalescent COVID-19. The donor label of this sample is uncertain. The CDR3: CSVEGPEGGFYGYTF. CDR3 coding DNA: TGCAGCGTTGAAGGTCCTGAGGGAGGGTTCTATGGCTACACCTTC.